The 30 T cell receptor beta chains below come from one sample, sequenced in a study of blood T cell repertoires in COVID-19. Some clones are missing from TCRdb's copy, which holds only in-frame ones; the method was immunoSEQ multiplex PCR. The data hold roughly 180,000 clones, with about 70% observed a single time. Sequenced: peripheral blood. Receptors originate from a woman in her 50s with active or convalescent COVID-19.

The chain links TRBV5-6 to TRBJ1-5, with 10 positions matching TRBD1. The CDR3 length is 16 residues. V lost 4 bases and J lost 1; bases outside the gene matches: 5. Looked up from germline, CDR1 is SGHDT and CDR2 is YYEEEE. CDR3 nucleotides: TGTGCCAGCAGCCGACAGGGGGCCCTAAGCAATCAGCCCCAGCATTTT. Amino acid sequence: CASSRQGALSNQPQHF.

The table lists this clone with a few counts. The chain uses TRBV27 and TRBJ1-2, with TRBD1 matching 11 bases. Germline CDR1 and CDR2: MNHEY and SMNVEV (reference sequence). This CDR3 contains 16 residues. Trimming removed 2 bases from V and 4 bases from J; junction bases left unmatched: 6. The CDR3 loop reads CASSLGQGAGFYGYTF. CDR3 bases: TGTGCCAGCAGTTTAGGACAGGGGGCGGGATTCTATGGCTACACCTTC.

This clone turned up a few times. The chain recombines TRBV2 with TRBJ2-7; D is perhaps TRBD1 (6 bases). V shed 2 bases and J shed 3 bases, with 14 bases lying between them. The length of the CDR3 is 15 residues. Looked up from germline, CDR1 is SNHLY and CDR2 is FYNNEI. CDR3 sequence (DNA): TGTGCCAGCAGTGAATCCAGCAACAGGGTCTACGAGCAGTACTTC. This gives the protein CASSESSNRVYEQYF.

The gene calls are TRBV5-1 and TRBJ1-1; TRBD1 aligns across 9 bases. J lost 5 bases, V lost 5 bases, and 16 bases had no gene match. This CDR3 contains 17 residues. Germline-derived CDR1 and CDR2 are SGHRS and YFSETQ. The CDR3 here is CASRVQGARGPGTEAFF. CDR3 nucleotide sequence: TGCGCCAGCAGGGTACAGGGGGCGCGCGGTCCGGGGACTGAAGCTTTCTTT.

In this sample, this clone turned up a few times. This chain joins TRBV28 and TRBJ2-7; 8 nucleotides match TRBD2. Germline V gene data show CDR1 as MDHEN and CDR2 as SYDVKM. The CDR3 loop spans 15 amino acids. V trimming: 11 bases; J trimming: 2 bases; junction bases outside the gene matches: 14. The DNA for the CDR3 is TGTGCCGCGTGGCGACAGCGGGAGTCCACCTACGAGCAGTACTTC. Protein: CAAWRQRESTYEQYF.

In DNA, the CDR3 is TGCAGCGTTGATGCAGGCTACACCGGGGAGCTGTTTTTT. Amino acid sequence: CSVDAGYTGELFF. The J gene is TRBJ2-2, the V gene TRBV29-1, with D hard to call. The CDR3 is made up of 13 amino acids. Per the germline V gene, CDR1 is SQVTM and CDR2 is ANQGSEA. Trimming removed 3 bases from V and 3 bases from J, with 8 bases in between.

The chain is built from TRBV4-3 and TRBJ2-1; no clear D gene. The V end lost 0 bases, the J end lost 0 bases, and 3 bases lay between the germline ends. CDR1 and CDR2 from the germline V gene are LGHNA and YSLEER. The CDR3 is 14 residues long. The CDR3 sequence: CASSQEASYNEQFF. CDR3 nucleotides: TGCGCCAGCAGCCAAGAAGCCTCCTACAATGAGCAGTTCTTC.

In its sample, this clone was seen a few times. V gene TRBV24-1 combines with J gene TRBJ2-3; D perhaps matches TRBD2 (7 bases). CDR3 size: 18 residues. Trimming took 0 bases from V and 3 from J, leaving 18 bases between them. CDR1 and CDR2 (germline): KGHDR, SFDVKD. CDR3 residues: CATSDLGRRGGRTDTQYF. The CDR3 region has the DNA TGTGCCACCAGTGATTTGGGTCGCAGGGGAGGGAGGACAGATACGCAGTATTTT.

The chain couples TRBV19 to TRBJ1-2; TRBD1 might be the D (5 bases). Per germline, CDR1 LNHDA and CDR2 SQIVND (reference sequence). The V and J ends lost 0 bases and 4 bases respectively, with 15 bases between them. There are 16 residues in the CDR3. This chain's CDR3 is CASSIDLLGDSYGYTF. For the CDR3, the DNA is TGTGCCAGTAGTATAGATCTGCTCGGGGACTCCTATGGCTACACCTTC.

The chain combines TRBV30 with TRBJ2-6; 7 bases map to TRBD1. The CDR3 is made up of 17 amino acids. The V and J ends lost 0 bases and 4 bases, in that order; junction bases with no gene match: 9. CDR1 and CDR2 from the germline V gene are GTSNPN and SVGIG (reference sequence). The CDR3 loop is CAWSVLMTGTGANVLTF. The CDR3 DNA sequence: TGTGCCTGGAGTGTACTGATGACAGGGACCGGGGCCAACGTCCTGACTTTC.

The chain combines TRBV2 with TRBJ1-2, with 10 nucleotides matching TRBD1. The trim removed 5 bases at V and 11 bases at J, leaving 11 bases unmatched. This CDR3 is built from 14 residues. The V gene's germline CDR1 is SNHLY and CDR2 FYNNEI. CDR3 in DNA: TGTGCCAGCAGTACTTCCGGGACAGGGGATCGTTACACCTTC. Translated: CASSTSGTGDRYTF.

J is TRBJ2-1 and V is TRBV13; 12 bases map to TRBD2. This CDR3 has 18 residues. Germline lookup yields CDR1 PRHDT and CDR2 FYEKMQ (reference sequence). The ends lost 0 bases at V and 8 bases at J; junction bases unmatched: 11. The CDR3 loop reads CASSLGPSGGATIYEQFF. The CDR3 bases are TGTGCCAGCAGCTTAGGTCCTAGCGGGGGGGCAACTATCTATGAGCAGTTCTTC. The whole variable domain, filled in from reference TRBV13 and TRBJ2-1, reads AAGVIQSPRHLIKEKRETATLKCYPIPRHDTVYWYQQGPGQDPQFLISFYEKMQSDKGSIPDRFSAQQFSDYHSELNMSSLELGDSALYFCASSLGPSGGATIYEQFFGPGTRLTVL.

This chain links TRBV2 with TRBJ1-2; no clear D. Trimming cost V 6 bases and J 8 bases, with 16 bases left between them. The CDR3 totals 13 residues. CDR1 is SNHLY and CDR2 is FYNNEI in the germline V gene. The CDR3 sequence: CASSKDSHPGYTF. In nucleotides, the CDR3 is TGTGCCAGCAGCAAGGACTCGCATCCCGGCTACACCTTC.

The gene calls are TRBV27 and TRBJ2-1; 11 bases map to TRBD2. The junction had 12 bases not matched to a gene; V was cut back by 2 bases and J by 12 bases. CDR1 is MNHEY, CDR2 SMNVEV, per germline (reference sequence). This CDR3 has 16 residues. CDR3 coding DNA: TGTGCCAGCAGTTTAAAAGGTAGCGGGAGGGCGGGGAGGCAGTTCTTC. Translated: CASSLKGSGRAGRQFF.

This clone turned up a few times. J is TRBJ1-5 and V is TRBV7-8; perhaps TRBD1 as D (5 bases). Germline V gene data show CDR1 as SGHVS and CDR2 as FQNEAQ. This CDR3 has 14 amino acids. Trimming took off 4 bases at V and 7 bases at J, with 14 bases between the two ends. The DNA for the CDR3 is TGTGCCAGCAGCTCACCAGGGATGAAGCAGCCCCAGCATTTT. It translates to CASSSPGMKQPQHF. Combining the CDR3 with reference TRBV7-8 and TRBJ1-5 gives the whole variable domain GAGVSQSPRYKVAKRGQDVALRCDPISGHVSLFWYQQALGQGPEFLTYFQNEAQLDKSGLPSDRFFAERPEGSVSTLKIQRTQQEDSAVYLCASSSPGMKQPQHFGDGTRLSIL.

The chain couples TRBV2 to TRBJ2-1; no reliable D call. CDR1 and CDR2 (germline): SNHLY, FYNNEI. V lost 3 bases, J lost 0 bases, and 15 bases lay in between. The CDR3 runs 17 residues. The CDR3 region has the DNA TGTGCCAGCAGTGATCGTGGGCCGCGAAGCTCCTACAATGAGCAGTTCTTC. Amino acids: CASSDRGPRSSYNEQFF.

This clone was picked up a small number of times. The chain employs TRBV16 and TRBJ1-1, with D tentatively TRBD1 (6 bases). V lost 4 bases and J 1 base, leaving 13 bases between the germline ends. CDR3 length: 15 amino acids. Germline CDR1 reads KGHSY; CDR2 reads FQNENV. The CDR3 bases are TGTGCCAGCAGCCCACGGACAGTCCAGAACACTGAAGCTTTCTTT. Its translation: CASSPRTVQNTEAFF.

This sequence joins TRBV7-8 and TRBJ1-5; TRBD1 might be the D (5 bases). This CDR3 has 15 residues. Germline-derived CDR1 and CDR2 are SGHVS and FQNEAQ. V was cut by 5 bases and J by 3 bases, with 14 bases left in between. The CDR3 DNA reads as TGTGCCAGCAGCACTATCGGGGGGATCAATCAGCCCCAGCATTTT. This sequence encodes CASSTIGGINQPQHF.

This chain joins TRBV5-6 and TRBJ1-1; unclear D gene. The germline V gene has CDR1 SGHDT and CDR2 YYEEEE. The CDR3 runs 12 residues. Between the trimmed V and J ends, which lost 4 bases and 1 base, there was a span of 5 bases. The CDR3 DNA reads as TGTGCCAGCAGCAGAGGGAACACTGAAGCTTTCTTT. Its protein product is CASSRGNTEAFF.

The chain uses TRBV29-1 and TRBJ1-1, with TRBD1 matching 9 bases. Germline values: CDR1 SQVTM, CDR2 ANQGSEA. This CDR3 has 13 residues. The V gene end was trimmed by 6 bases and the J gene end by 6 bases; junction bases not matched to a gene: 8. The CDR3 reads CSVADRGYSEAFF. The CDR3 DNA is TGCAGCGTCGCGGACAGGGGATACTCTGAAGCTTTCTTT.

The J gene is TRBJ1-2, the V gene TRBV5-6; no definite D call. V was trimmed by 2 bases and J by 5 bases, leaving 16 bases between them. Germline V gene data show CDR1 as SGHDT and CDR2 as YYEEEE. The CDR3 is made up of 15 amino acids. The CDR3 nucleotides read TGTGCCAGCAGCTTCTCCGCGGCTCCTCAATATGGCTACACCTTC. It yields the protein CASSFSAAPQYGYTF.

This clone showed up just a few times. CDR3 nucleotide sequence: TGTGCCAGCAGCGTAGGGTCAGGCCTGCTTGAAGCTTTCTTT. Translating it yields CASSVGSGLLEAFF. The V and J genes are TRBV9 and TRBJ1-1; D remains ambiguous. With 0 bases removed from V and 7 bases from J, the gap between germline ends came to 13 bases. Germline V CDR1 and CDR2: SGDLS, YYNGEE. This CDR3 is built from 14 residues.

The genes are TRBV28 and TRBJ2-7; D possibly corresponds to TRBD1 (7 bases). The V end was cut by 3 bases, the J end by 4 bases, with 13 bases between. Germline CDR1 is MDHEN and CDR2 is SYDVKM. There are 14 residues in the CDR3. This chain's CDR3 is CASSFLQGTYEQYF. CDR3 coding DNA: TGTGCCAGCAGTTTCTTACAGGGGACTTACGAGCAGTACTTC.

This chain joins TRBV7-2 and TRBJ2-3; no firm D call. Germline loops: CDR1 SGHTA, CDR2 FQGNSA. Trimming left V 1 base short and J 2 bases short, with 7 bases between. This CDR3 has 14 residues. CDR3 protein: CASSLDSSTDTQYF. The DNA for the CDR3 is TGTGCCAGCAGCTTAGACTCCTCCACAGATACGCAGTATTTT. Combining the CDR3 with reference TRBV7-2 and TRBJ2-3 gives the whole variable domain GAGVSQSPSNKVTEKGKDVELRCDPISGHTALYWYRQSLGQGLEFLIYFQGNSAPDKSGLPSDRFSAERTGGSVSTLTIQRTQQEDSAVYLCASSLDSSTDTQYFGPGTRLTVL.

The chain links TRBV16 to TRBJ1-2; 8 bases are a match to TRBD1. V dropped 0 bases and J dropped 6; count of bases not matched to a gene: 6. The CDR3 contains 15 residues. CDR1 and CDR2 (germline): KGHSY, FQNENV. CDR3 amino acids: CASSQSAAGGDGYTF. The CDR3, as DNA: TGTGCCAGCAGCCAATCGGCGGCAGGGGGCGATGGCTACACCTTC. The entire variable domain, with the rest obtained from reference TRBV16 and TRBJ1-2, is as follows: GEEVAQTPKHLVRGEGQKAKLYCAPIKGHSYVFWYQQVLKNEFKFLISFQNENVFDETGMPKERFSAKCLPNSPCSLEIQATKLEDSAVYFCASSQSAAGGDGYTFGSGTRLTVV.

This clone has at least ten counts. The rearrangement links TRBV15 to TRBJ2-4; the match to TRBD2 covers 7 bases. The germline CDR1 and CDR2 sequences are LNHNV and YYDKDF (reference sequence). The CDR3 is made up of 15 amino acids. The J segment lost 3 bases and the V segment lost 0 bases, leaving 2 bases of the junction unmatched. The CDR3: CATSRDREGKNIQYF. CDR3 bases: TGTGCCACCAGCAGAGACAGGGAGGGCAAAAACATTCAGTACTTC.

The chain recombines TRBV15 with TRBJ2-5; 7 bases align to TRBD1. The germline gives CDR1 LNHNV, CDR2 YYDKDF (reference sequence). The ends lost 0 bases at V and 1 base at J; junction bases unmatched: 2. The CDR3 covers 15 residues. CDR3: CATSRDRGPQETQYF. Written as DNA, the CDR3 is TGTGCCACCAGCAGAGATAGGGGGCCCCAAGAGACCCAGTACTTC. The whole variable domain, remainder taken from reference TRBV15 and TRBJ2-5, is DAMVIQNPRYQVTQFGKPVTLSCSQTLNHNVMYWYQQKSSQAPKLLFHYYDKDFNNEADTPDNFQSRRPNTSFCFLDIRSPGLGDTAMYLCATSRDRGPQETQYFGPGTRLLVL.

This clone was observed a handful of times. The chain links TRBV11-1 to TRBJ2-3; 8 bases are a match to TRBD2. From germline, CDR1 is SGHAT and CDR2 FQDESV (reference sequence). The length of the CDR3 is 16 residues. J was trimmed by 1 base and V by 4 bases; bases with no gene match: 7. CDR3 loop: CASSSVTTSGTDTQYF. The CDR3 bases are TGTGCCAGCAGCTCGGTGACGACTAGCGGCACAGATACGCAGTATTTT.

Only one count was recorded for this clone. This chain joins TRBV3-1 (or the pseudogene TRBV3-2) and TRBJ1-1, with D unclear. The CDR3 is 14 amino acids. CDR1 is LGHDT and CDR2 is YNNKEL in the germline V gene (reference sequence). V was trimmed by 8 bases and J by 4 bases, leaving 17 bases between them. The CDR3 sequence: CASLLRGSGTEAFF. The CDR3 DNA reads as TGTGCCAGCCTACTCCGAGGGTCTGGCACTGAAGCTTTCTTT.

This chain's CDR3 is CASSFAGTSGGANIQYF. The CDR3 nucleotides are TGTGCCAGCAGCTTCGCCGGGACTAGCGGGGGGGCCAACATTCAGTACTTC. This chain joins TRBV7-2 and TRBJ2-4; 16 bases line up with TRBD2. V shed 3 bases, J shed 7 bases, and the junction held 6 bases outside the gene matches. CDR3 size: 17 residues. The germline gives CDR1 SGHTA, CDR2 FQGNSA.